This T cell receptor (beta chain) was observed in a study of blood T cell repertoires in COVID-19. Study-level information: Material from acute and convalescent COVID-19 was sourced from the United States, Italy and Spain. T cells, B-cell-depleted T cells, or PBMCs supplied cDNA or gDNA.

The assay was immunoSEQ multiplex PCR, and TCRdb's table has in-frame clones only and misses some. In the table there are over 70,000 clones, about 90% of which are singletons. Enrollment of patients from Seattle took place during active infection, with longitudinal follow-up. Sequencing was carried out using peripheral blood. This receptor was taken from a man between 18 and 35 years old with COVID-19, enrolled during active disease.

The CDR3 coding sequence is TGTGCCAGCAGTCCCTCGGACAGAGTCTATGGCTACACCTTC. The encoded protein is CASSPSDRVYGYTF. The chain joins TRBV6-5 to TRBJ1-2; maybe TRBD1 (6 bases). The CDR3 has 14 residues. Per the germline V gene, CDR1 is MNHEY and CDR2 is SVGAGI. Between the trimmed V and J ends, which lost 5 bases and 4 bases, there was a span of 14 bases.